This TCR beta chain was documented in a study of blood T cell repertoires in COVID-19. In the study overall: Samples came from the United States, Italy and Spain, spanning acute and convalescent COVID-19. T cells, B-cell-depleted T cells, or PBMCs provided the cDNA or gDNA that served as material.

The CDR3 length is 17 residues. V was pared by 1 base and J by 1 base, with 16 bases between. CDR1 and CDR2 (germline): SGHKS, YYEKEE (reference sequence). In the original processing: Nucleated cell counts were estimated from reference gene primer amplification. TCRdb keeps only in-frame clones here, not all; method: immunoSEQ multiplex PCR. V, J and clone size were drawn from that table, and D and trimming were deduced from the DNA. Of more than 85,000 clones listed, roughly 92% were seen once; the top ten hold around 5.7%. The sample comprised peripheral blood. The genes are TRBV5-5 and TRBJ2-3; possibly TRBD1 for D (6 bases). This clonotype was sampled from a man between 65 and 85 years old with acute or convalescent COVID-19. CDR3 sequence reads: CASSLLRGAGGTDTQYF. DNA for the CDR3: TGTGCCAGCAGCTTGCTTCGCGGTGCAGGGGGCACAGATACGCAGTATTTT.